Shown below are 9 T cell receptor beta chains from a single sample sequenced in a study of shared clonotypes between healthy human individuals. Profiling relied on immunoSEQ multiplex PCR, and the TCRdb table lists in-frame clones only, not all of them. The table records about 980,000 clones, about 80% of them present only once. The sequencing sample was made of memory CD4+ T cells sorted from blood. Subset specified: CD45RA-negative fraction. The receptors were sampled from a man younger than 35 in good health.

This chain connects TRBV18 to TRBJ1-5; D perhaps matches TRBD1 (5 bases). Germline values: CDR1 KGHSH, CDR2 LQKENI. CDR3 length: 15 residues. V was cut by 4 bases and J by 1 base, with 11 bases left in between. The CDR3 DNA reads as TGTGCCAGCTCACAAACAGGTACGAGCAATCAGCCCCAGCATTTT. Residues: CASSQTGTSNQPQHF.

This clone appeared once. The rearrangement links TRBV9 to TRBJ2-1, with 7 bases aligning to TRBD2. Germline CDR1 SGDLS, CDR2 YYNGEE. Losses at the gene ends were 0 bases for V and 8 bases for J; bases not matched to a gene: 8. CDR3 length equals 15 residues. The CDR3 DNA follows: TGTGCCAGCAGCGTAGTGGCTAGCGGCCGGGATGAGCAGTTCTTC. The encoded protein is CASSVVASGRDEQFF.

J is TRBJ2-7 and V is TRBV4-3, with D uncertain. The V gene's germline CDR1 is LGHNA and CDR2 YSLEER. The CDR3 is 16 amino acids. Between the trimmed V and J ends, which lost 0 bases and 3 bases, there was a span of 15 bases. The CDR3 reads CASSQDRVGVFYEQYF. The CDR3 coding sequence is TGCGCCAGCAGCCAAGATCGGGTAGGCGTCTTCTACGAGCAGTACTTC.

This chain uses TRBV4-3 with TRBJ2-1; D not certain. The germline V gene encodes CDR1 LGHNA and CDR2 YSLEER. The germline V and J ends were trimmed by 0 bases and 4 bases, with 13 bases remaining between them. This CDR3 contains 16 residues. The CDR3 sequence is CASSQDRAGPYNEQFF. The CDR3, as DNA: TGCGCCAGCAGCCAAGATCGGGCAGGCCCATACAATGAGCAGTTCTTC.

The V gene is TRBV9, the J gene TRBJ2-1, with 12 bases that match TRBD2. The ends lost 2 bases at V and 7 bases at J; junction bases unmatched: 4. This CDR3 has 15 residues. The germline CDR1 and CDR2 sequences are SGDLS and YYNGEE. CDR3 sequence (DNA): TGTGCCAGCAGCGTCGGACTAGCGGGAAAGAATGAGCAGTTCTTC. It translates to CASSVGLAGKNEQFF. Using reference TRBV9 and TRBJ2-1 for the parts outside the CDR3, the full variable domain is DSGVTQTPKHLITATGQRVTLRCSPRSGDLSVYWYQQSLDQGLQFLIQYYNGEERAKGNILERFSAQQFPDLHSELNLSSLELGDSALYFCASSVGLAGKNEQFFGPGTRLTVL.

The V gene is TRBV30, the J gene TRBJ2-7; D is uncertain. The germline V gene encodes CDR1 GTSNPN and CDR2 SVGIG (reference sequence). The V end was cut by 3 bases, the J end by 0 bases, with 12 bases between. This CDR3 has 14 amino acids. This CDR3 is CAWSSGPPSYEQYF. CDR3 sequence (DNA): TGTGCCTGGAGCTCAGGCCCACCCTCCTACGAGCAGTACTTC.

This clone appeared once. This CDR3 is CASSQATGLPDQYF. The CDR3 DNA reads as TGCGCCAGCAGCCAAGCTACGGGACTGCCTGACCAGTACTTC. The chain uses TRBV4-1 and TRBJ2-5; possible D gene TRBD2, 6 bases. This CDR3 contains 14 residues. Between the trimmed V and J ends, which lost 1 base and 10 bases, there was a span of 16 bases. Per germline, CDR1 MGHRA and CDR2 YSYEKL.

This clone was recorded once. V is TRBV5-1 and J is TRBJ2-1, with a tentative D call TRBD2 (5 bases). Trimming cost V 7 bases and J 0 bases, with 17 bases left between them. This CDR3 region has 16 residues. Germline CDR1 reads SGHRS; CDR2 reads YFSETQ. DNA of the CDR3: TGCGCCAGCTTAAATAATCCGGGAAACTCCTACAATGAGCAGTTCTTC. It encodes CASLNNPGNSYNEQFF.

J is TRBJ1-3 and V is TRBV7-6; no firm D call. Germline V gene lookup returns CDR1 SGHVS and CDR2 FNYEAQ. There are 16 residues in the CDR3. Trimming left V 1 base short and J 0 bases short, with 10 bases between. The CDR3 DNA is TGTGCCAGCAGCTTAGGCCCAGCCCGCTCTGGAAACACCATATATTTT. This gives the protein CASSLGPARSGNTIYF.